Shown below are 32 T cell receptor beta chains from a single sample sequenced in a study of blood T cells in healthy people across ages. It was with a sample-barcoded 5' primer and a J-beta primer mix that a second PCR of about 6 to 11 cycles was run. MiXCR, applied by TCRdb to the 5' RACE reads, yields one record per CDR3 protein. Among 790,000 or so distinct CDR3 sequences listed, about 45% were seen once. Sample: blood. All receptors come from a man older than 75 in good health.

The CDR3 reads CASSLGRDTRNTEAFF. In nucleotides, the CDR3 is TGCGCCAGCAGCTTAGGCCGGGACACCAGAAACACTGAAGCTTTCTTT. The chain couples TRBV5-1 to TRBJ1-1; the D gene is possibly TRBD1 (6 bases). The CDR3 is 16 residues long. Trimming took off 2 bases at V and 2 bases at J, with 16 bases between the two ends. CDR1 SGHRS and CDR2 YFSETQ come from the germline V gene.

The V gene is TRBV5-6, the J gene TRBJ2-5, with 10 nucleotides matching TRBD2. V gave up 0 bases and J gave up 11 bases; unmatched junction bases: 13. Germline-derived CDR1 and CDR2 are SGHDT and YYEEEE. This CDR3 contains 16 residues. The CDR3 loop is CASSLVTSGNYNEQYF. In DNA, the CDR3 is TGTGCCAGCAGCTTGGTTACTAGCGGGAATTACAATGAGCAGTACTTC.

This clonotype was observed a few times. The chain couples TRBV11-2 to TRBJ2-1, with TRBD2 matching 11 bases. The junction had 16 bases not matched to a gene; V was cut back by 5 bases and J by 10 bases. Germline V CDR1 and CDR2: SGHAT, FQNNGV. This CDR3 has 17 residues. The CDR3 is CASSHLPGLAGGGEQFF. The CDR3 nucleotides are TGTGCCAGCAGCCACCTCCCTGGGCTAGCGGGGGGCGGAGAGCAGTTCTTC.

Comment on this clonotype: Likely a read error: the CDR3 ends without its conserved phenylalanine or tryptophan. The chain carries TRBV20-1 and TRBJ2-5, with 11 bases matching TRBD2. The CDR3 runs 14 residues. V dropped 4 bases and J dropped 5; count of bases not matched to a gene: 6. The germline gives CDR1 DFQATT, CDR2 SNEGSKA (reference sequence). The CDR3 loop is CSATGLAALETQYS. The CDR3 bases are TGCAGTGCTACGGGACTAGCGGCCCTGGAGACCCAGTACTCC.

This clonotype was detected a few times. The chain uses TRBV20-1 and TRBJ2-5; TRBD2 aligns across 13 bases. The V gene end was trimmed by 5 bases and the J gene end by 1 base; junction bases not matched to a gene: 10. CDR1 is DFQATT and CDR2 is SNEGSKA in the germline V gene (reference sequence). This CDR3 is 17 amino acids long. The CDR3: CSAEGGTSGRAQETQYF. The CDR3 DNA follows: TGCAGTGCTGAAGGCGGTACTAGCGGGAGGGCCCAAGAGACCCAGTACTTC.

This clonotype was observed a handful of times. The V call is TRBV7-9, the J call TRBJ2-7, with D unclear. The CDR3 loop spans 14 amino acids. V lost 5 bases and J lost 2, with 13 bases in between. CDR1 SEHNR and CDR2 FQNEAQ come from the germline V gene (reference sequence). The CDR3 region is CASSKTAWAYEQYF. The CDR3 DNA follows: TGTGCCAGCAGCAAAACGGCGTGGGCCTACGAGCAGTACTTC.

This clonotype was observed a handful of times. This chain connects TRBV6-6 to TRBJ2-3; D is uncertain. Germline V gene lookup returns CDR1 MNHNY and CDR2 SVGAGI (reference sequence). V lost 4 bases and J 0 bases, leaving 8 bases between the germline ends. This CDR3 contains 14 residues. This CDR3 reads CASSLTPSTDTQYF. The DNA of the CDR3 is TGTGCCAGCAGTTTGACACCGAGCACAGATACGCAGTATTTT.

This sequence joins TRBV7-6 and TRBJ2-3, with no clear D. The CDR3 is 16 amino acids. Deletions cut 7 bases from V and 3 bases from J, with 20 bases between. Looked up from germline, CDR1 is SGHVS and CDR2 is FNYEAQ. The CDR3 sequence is CASTDRAGPRTDTQYF. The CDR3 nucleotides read TGTGCCAGCACTGACCGGGCTGGTCCAAGGACAGATACGCAGTATTTT.

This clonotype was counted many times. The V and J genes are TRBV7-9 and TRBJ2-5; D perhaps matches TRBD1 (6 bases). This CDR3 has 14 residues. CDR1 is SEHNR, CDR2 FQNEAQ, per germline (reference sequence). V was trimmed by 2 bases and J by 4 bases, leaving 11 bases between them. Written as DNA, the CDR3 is TGTGCCAGCAGCTTAACAGGGTTGATAGAGACCCAGTACTTC. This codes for CASSLTGLIETQYF.

CDR3 DNA sequence: TGCAGTGCTACTCCTCCGGGACAGGACAATCAGCCCCAGCATTTT. Amino acids: CSATPPGQDNQPQHF. The V and J genes are TRBV20-1 and TRBJ1-5; 8 positions agree with TRBD1. The CDR3 sequence is 15 residues long. CDR1 and CDR2 from the germline V gene are DFQATT and SNEGSKA (reference sequence). The V segment lost 4 bases and the J segment 3 bases; nucleotides outside the gene matches: 8.

CDR3 nucleotide sequence: TGTGCCAGCAGGCCCCCTTTGCGATCCAATGAGCAGTTCTTC. Protein product: CASRPPLRSNEQFF. V usage is TRBV7-2 and J usage is TRBJ2-1; no definite D call. Trimming took off 6 bases at V and 6 bases at J, with 15 bases between the two ends. The length of the CDR3 is 14 residues. Germline-derived CDR1 and CDR2 are SGHTA and FQGNSA.

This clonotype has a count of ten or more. The CDR3 region has the DNA TGTGCCAGCAGCTCTCCCGGGACTAGTAGTCCCAATGAGCAGTTCTTC. Protein: CASSSPGTSSPNEQFF. V and J are TRBV7-8 and TRBJ2-1, with 8 bases fitting TRBD2. Germline CDR1 SGHVS, CDR2 FQNEAQ. CDR3 size: 16 residues. V gave up 4 bases and J gave up 6 bases; unmatched junction bases: 11.

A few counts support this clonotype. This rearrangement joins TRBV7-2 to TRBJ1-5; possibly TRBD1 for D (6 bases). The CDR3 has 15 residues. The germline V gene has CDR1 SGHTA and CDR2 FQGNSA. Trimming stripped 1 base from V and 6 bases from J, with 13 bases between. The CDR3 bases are TGTGCCAGCAGCTTAGGGCCAGGGGATGCTCAGCCCCAGCATTTT. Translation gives CASSLGPGDAQPQHF.

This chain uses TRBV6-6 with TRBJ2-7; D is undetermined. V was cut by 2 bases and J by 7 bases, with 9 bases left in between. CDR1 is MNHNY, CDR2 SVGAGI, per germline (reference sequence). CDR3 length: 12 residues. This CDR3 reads CASSYRSSEQYF. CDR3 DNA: TGTGCCAGCAGTTACCGGAGCAGTGAGCAGTACTTC.

The CDR3 spells CASSTLAGERYEQYF. As DNA, the CDR3 is TGTGCCAGCAGCACACTAGCGGGAGAACGCTACGAGCAGTACTTC. The chain recombines TRBV7-9 with TRBJ2-7, with 11 bases fitting TRBD2. With V trimmed by 5 bases and J by 3 bases, 6 bases remained unmatched. Germline values: CDR1 SEHNR, CDR2 FQNEAQ (reference sequence). The CDR3 is 15 amino acids.

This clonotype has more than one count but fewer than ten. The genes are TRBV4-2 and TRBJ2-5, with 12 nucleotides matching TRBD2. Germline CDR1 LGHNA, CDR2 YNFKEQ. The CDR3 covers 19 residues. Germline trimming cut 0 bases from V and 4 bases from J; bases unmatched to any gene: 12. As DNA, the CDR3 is TGTGCCAGCAGCCAAGACGCTAGCGGGAGGGGGTTAATTCGAGAGACCCAGTACTTC. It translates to CASSQDASGRGLIRETQYF.

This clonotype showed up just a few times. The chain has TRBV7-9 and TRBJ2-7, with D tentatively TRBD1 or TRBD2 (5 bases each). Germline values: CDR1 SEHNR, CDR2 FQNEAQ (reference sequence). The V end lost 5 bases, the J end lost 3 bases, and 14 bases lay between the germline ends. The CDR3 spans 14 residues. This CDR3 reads CASSQGEAVYEQYF. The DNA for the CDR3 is TGTGCCAGCAGCCAGGGAGAAGCGGTCTACGAGCAGTACTTC.

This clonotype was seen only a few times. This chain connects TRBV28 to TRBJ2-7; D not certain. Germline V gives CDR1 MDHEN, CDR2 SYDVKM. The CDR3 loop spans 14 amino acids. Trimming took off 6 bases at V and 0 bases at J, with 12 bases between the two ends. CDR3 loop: CASSPVLNSYEQYF. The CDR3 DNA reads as TGTGCCAGCAGCCCGGTGCTCAACTCCTACGAGCAGTACTTC.

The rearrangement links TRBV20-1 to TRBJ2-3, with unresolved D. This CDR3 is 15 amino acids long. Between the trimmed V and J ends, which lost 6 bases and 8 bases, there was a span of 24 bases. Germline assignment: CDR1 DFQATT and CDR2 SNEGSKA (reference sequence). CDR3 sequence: CSAHRKDSAWGTQYF. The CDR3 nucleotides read TGCAGTGCCCACCGAAAGGATTCTGCCTGGGGTACGCAGTATTTT.

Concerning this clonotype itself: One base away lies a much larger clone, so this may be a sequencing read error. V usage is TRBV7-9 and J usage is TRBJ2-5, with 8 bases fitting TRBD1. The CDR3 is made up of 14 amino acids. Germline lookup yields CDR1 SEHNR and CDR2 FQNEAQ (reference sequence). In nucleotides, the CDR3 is TGTGCCTGCAGCTTAGGGACAGGAAGAGAGACCCAGTACTTC. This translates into CACSLGTGRETQYF.

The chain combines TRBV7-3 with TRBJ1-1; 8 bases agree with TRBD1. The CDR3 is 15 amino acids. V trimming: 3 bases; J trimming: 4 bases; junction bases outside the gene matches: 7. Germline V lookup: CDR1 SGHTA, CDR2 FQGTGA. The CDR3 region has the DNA TGTGCCAGCAGCTTCACGGGACAGGCGGGCACTGAAGCTTTCTTT. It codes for CASSFTGQAGTEAFF.

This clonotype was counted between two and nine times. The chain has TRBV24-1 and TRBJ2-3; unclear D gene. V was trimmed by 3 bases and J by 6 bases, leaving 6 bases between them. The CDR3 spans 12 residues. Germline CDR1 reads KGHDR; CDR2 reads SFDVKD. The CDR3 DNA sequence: TGTGCCACCAGTGATATCGGTGATACGCAGTATTTT. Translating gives CATSDIGDTQYF.

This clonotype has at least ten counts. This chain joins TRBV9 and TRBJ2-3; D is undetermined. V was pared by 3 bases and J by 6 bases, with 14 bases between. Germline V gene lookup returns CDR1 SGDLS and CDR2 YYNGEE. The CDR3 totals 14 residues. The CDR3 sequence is CASSGYGEMDTQYF. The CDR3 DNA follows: TGTGCCAGCAGCGGCTACGGAGAGATGGATACGCAGTATTTT.

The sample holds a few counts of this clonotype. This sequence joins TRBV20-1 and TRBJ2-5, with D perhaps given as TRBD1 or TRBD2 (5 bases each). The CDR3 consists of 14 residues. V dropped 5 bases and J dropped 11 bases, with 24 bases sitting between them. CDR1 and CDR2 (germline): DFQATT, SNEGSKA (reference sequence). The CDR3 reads CSAPLRDPYNEQYF. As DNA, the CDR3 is TGCAGTGCTCCCTTAAGGGACCCCTACAATGAGCAGTACTTC.

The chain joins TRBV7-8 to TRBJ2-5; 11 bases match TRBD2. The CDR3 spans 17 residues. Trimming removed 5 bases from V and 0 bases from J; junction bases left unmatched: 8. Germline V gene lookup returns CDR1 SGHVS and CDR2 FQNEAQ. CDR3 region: CASSEGTSGVYQETQYF. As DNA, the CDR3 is TGTGCCAGCAGCGAAGGGACTAGCGGAGTGTACCAAGAGACCCAGTACTTC.

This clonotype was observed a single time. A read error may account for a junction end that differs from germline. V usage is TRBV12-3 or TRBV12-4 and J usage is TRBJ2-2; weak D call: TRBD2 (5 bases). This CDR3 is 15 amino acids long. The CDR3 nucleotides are TGTGCCACCCATTGGGCGGGTACGAACACCGGGGAGCCGTTTTTT. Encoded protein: CATHWAGTNTGEPFF.

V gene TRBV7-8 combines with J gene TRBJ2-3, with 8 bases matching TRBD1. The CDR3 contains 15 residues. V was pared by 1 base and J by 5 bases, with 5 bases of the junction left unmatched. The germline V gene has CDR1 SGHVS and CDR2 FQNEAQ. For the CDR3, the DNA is TGTGCCAGCAGCTTAGAACAGGGGGTTGGAGATACGCAGTATTTT. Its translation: CASSLEQGVGDTQYF. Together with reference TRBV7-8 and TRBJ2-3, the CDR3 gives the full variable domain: GAGVSQSPRYKVAKRGQDVALRCDPISGHVSLFWYQQALGQGPEFLTYFQNEAQLDKSGLPSDRFFAERPEGSVSTLKIQRTQQEDSAVYLCASSLEQGVGDTQYFGPGTRLTVL.

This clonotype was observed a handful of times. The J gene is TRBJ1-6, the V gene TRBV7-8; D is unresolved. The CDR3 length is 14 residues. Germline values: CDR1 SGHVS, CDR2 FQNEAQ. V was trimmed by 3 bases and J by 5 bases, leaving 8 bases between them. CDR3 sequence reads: CASSLTADNSPLHF. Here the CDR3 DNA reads TGTGCCAGCAGCTTGACTGCAGATAATTCACCCCTCCACTTT.

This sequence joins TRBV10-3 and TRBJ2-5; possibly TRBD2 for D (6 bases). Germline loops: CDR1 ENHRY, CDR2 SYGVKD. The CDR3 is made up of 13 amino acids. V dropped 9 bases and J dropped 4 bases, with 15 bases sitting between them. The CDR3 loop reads CAMTRDLRETQYF. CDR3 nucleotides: TGTGCCATGACCCGGGACTTACGAGAGACCCAGTACTTC.

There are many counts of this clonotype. In DNA form, the CDR3 reads TGTGCCACCAGCAGTGAAATTAGCGCGTTGTACAATGAGCAGTTCTTC. This sequence encodes CATSSEISALYNEQFF. The chain recombines TRBV15 with TRBJ2-1, with TRBD2 as a possible D gene (5 bases). The CDR3 runs 16 residues. Germline V gives CDR1 LNHNV, CDR2 YYDKDF (reference sequence). V lost 3 bases and J 4 bases, leaving 16 bases between the germline ends.

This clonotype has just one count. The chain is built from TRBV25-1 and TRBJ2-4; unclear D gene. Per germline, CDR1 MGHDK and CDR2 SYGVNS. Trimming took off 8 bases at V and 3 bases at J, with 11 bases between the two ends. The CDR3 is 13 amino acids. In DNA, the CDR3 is TGTGCCAGCCAAGGGAAGGGCAAAAACATTCAGTACTTC. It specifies CASQGKGKNIQYF.

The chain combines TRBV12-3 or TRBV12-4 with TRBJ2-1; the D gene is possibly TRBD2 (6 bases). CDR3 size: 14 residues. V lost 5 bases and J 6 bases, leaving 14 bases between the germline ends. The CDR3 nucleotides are TGTGCCAGCAGTGGGGGGTTAGTGGGCAATGAGCAGTTCTTC. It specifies CASSGGLVGNEQFF.